Each of the 3 T cell receptor beta chains below was sequenced from the same sample in a study of cytomegalovirus exposure and HLA in healthy donors. 13 Jbeta primers and 60 Vbeta primers were used for the PCR. The protocol was immunoSEQ multiplex PCR, while the TCRdb copy is restricted to in-frame clones and leaves out a portion. Here the sample spans 150,000 to 200,000 clones, about 79% being singletons. Specimen: PBMCs. The origin of the receptors is a man between 50 and 59 years old in good health and CMV-seropositive.

The chain has TRBV6-6 and TRBJ1-1; unclear D gene. Germline V CDR1 and CDR2: MNHNY, SVGAGI (reference sequence). V dropped 3 bases and J dropped 0 bases, with 8 bases sitting between them. This CDR3 region has 14 residues. The CDR3 DNA follows: TGTGCCAGCAGTTATCGGGAGATGAACACTGAAGCTTTCTTT. Translating it yields CASSYREMNTEAFF.

The V gene is TRBV5-8, the J gene TRBJ1-2; D is unclear. The V gene lost 2 bases and the J gene lost 5 bases, with 7 bases spanning the gap. Looked up from germline, CDR1 is SGHTS and CDR2 is YDEGEE. This CDR3 comprises 12 residues. The CDR3 DNA reads TGTGCCAGCAGCTTTAGTATATATGGCTACACCTTC. This encodes CASSFSIYGYTF.

The chain has TRBV7-8 and TRBJ2-2, with D tentatively TRBD2 (5 bases). The ends were cut back, 5 bases at V and 1 base at J, with 11 bases in the middle. CDR3 length: 15 residues. Germline CDR1 is SGHVS and CDR2 is FQNEAQ. DNA for the CDR3: TGTGCCAGCAGCATCCTAGCCCGGAACACCGGGGAGCTGTTTTTT. It encodes CASSILARNTGELFF.